This TCR beta chain was retrieved from a study of cytomegalovirus exposure and HLA in healthy donors. Vbeta (60) and Jbeta (13) primers were used in the PCR. Data came from immunoSEQ multiplex PCR; TCRdb stores just in-frame clones and leaves some out. Among roughly 60,000 clones listed, 75% to 85% were seen once. In germline, CDR1 is SSHAT, CDR2 FNYEAQ (reference sequence). This CDR3 has 14 residues. About this clone itself: The junction departs from germline at one end; a sequencing error may be responsible.

This TCR was recovered from a man aged 25 to 40 in good health and CMV-seronegative. The chain couples TRBV7-7 to TRBJ1-6, with D possibly TRBD1 on 6 matching bases. The sample taken for sequencing was PBMCs. For the CDR3, the DNA is TGTGCTAGCAGCTACAACAGGGCAAATTCACCCCTCCACTTT. As protein: CASSYNRANSPLHF. Filled out from reference TRBV7-7 and TRBJ1-6, the complete variable domain reads GAGVSQSPRYKVTKRGQDVTLRCDPISSHATLYWYQQALGQGPEFLTYFNYEAQPDKSGLPSDRFSAERPEGSISTLTIQRTEQRDSAMYRCASSYNRANSPLHFGNGTRLTVT.